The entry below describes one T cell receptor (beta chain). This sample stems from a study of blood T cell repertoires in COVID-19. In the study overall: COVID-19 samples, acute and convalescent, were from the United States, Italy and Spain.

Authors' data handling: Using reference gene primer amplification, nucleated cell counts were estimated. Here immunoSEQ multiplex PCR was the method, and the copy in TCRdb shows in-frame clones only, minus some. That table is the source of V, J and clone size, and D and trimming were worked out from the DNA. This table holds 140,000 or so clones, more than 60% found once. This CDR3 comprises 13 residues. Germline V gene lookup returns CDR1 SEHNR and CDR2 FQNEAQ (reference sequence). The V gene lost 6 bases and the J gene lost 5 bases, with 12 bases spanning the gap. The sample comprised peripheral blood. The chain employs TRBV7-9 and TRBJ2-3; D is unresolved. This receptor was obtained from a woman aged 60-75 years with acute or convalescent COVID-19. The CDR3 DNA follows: TGTGCCAGCAGGAGGAGCGAGGTAGATACGCAGTATTTT. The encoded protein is CASRRSEVDTQYF.